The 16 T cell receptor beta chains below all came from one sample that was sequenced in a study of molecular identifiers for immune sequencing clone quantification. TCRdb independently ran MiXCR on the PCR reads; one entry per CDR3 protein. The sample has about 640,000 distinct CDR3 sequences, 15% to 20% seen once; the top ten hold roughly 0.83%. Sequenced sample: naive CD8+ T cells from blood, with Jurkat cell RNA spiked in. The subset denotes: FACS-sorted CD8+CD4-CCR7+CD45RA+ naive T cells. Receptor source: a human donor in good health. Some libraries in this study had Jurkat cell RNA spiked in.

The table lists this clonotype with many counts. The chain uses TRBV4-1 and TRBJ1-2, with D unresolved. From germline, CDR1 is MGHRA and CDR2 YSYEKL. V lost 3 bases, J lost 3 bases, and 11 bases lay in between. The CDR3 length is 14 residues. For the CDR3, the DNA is TGCGCCAGCAGCCAGGTTCTGGGGTACTATGGCTACACCTTC. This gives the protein CASSQVLGYYGYTF.

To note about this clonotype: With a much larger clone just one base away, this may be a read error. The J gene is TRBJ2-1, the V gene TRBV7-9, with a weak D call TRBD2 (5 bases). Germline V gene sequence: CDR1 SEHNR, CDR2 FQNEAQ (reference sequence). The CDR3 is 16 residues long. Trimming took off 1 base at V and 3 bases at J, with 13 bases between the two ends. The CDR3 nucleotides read TGTGCCAGCAGCTTAGATAGCGCCCGATTCTACAATGAGCAGTTCTTC. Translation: CASSLDSARFYNEQFF.

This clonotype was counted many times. CDR3 sequence reads: CASSLDGGRYNEQFF. The CDR3 nucleotides read TGCGCCAGCAGCTTGGACGGGGGCCGCTACAATGAGCAGTTCTTC. V usage is TRBV5-1 and J usage is TRBJ2-1; either TRBD1 or TRBD2 may fit D (6 bases each). The CDR3 extends over 15 amino acids. Germline CDR1 and CDR2: SGHRS and YFSETQ. The V gene lost 0 bases and the J gene lost 3 bases, with 10 bases spanning the gap.

In DNA form, the CDR3 reads TGTGCCAGCAGTCCCTCTCCGGTGGGAGTGGGTCTTAATGAGCAGTTCTTC. Its translation: CASSPSPVGVGLNEQFF. The chain employs TRBV6-5 and TRBJ2-1; D might be TRBD2 (5 bases). The CDR3 totals 17 residues. CDR1 and CDR2 from the germline V gene are MNHEY and SVGAGI. Trimming pared 5 bases from V and 7 bases from J, leaving 24 bases between.

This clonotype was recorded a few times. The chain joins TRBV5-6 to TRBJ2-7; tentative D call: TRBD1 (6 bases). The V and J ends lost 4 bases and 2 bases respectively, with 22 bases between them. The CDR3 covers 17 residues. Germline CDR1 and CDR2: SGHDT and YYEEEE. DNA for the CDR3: TGTGCCAGCAGCAGCAGCCGGGACCCAGGGGTAACCTACGAGCAGTACTTC. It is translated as CASSSSRDPGVTYEQYF.

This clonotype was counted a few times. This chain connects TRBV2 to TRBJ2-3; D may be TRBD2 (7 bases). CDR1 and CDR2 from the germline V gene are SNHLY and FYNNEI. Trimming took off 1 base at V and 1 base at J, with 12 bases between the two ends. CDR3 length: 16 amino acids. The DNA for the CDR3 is TGTGCCAGCAGTGAAGGTGGGGGGGCTCGCACAGATACGCAGTATTTT. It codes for CASSEGGGARTDTQYF.

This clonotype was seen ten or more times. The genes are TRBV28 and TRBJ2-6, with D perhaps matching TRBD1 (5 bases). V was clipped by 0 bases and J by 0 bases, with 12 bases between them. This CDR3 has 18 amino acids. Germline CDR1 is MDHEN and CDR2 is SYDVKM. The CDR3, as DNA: TGTGCCAGCAGTTTATGGACAGAGCTGAGCTCTGGGGCCAACGTCCTGACTTTC. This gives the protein CASSLWTELSSGANVLTF.

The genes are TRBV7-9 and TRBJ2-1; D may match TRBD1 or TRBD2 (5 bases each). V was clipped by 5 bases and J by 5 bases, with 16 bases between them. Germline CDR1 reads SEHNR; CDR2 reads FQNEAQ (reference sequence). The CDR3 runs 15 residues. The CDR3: CASSETAAIHNEQFF. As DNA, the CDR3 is TGTGCCAGCAGCGAGACAGCGGCGATACACAATGAGCAGTTCTTC.

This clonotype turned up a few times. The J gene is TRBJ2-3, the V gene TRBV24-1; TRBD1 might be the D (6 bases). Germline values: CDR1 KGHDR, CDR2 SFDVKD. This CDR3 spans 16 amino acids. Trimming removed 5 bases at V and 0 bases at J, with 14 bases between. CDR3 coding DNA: TGTGCCACCAGTGTCAACAGGGAGTTAAGCACAGATACGCAGTATTTT. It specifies CATSVNRELSTDTQYF.

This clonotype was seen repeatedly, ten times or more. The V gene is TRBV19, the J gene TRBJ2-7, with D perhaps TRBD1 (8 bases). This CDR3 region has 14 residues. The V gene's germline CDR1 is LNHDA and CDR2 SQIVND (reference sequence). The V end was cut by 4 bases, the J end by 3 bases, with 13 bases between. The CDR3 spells CASSTQGGGYEQYF. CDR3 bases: TGTGCCAGTAGTACACAGGGGGGGGGCTACGAGCAGTACTTC.

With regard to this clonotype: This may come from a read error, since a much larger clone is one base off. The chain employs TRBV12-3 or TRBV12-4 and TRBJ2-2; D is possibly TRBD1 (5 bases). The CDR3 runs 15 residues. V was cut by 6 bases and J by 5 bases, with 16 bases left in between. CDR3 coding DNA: TGTGCCAGCAGCTGGACAACCACCGGTACCGGGGAGCTGTTTTTT. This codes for CASSWTTTGTGELFF.

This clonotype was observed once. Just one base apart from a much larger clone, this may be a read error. Here the CDR3 DNA reads TGTGCCAGCAGTCCGACAGACCAGAGCTCCTGCGAGCAGTACTTC. It translates to CASSPTDQSSCEQYF. The chain is built from TRBV28 and TRBJ2-7, with D possibly being TRBD1 (5 bases). Germline-derived CDR1 and CDR2 are MDHEN and SYDVKM. The CDR3 contains 15 residues.

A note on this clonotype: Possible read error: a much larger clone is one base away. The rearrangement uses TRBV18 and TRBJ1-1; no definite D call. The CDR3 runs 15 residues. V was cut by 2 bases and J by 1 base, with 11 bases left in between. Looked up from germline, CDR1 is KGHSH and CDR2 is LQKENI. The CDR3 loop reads CASSPTFSENTEAFF. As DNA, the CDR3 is TGTGCCAGCTCACCAACGTTTTCTGAGAACACTGAAGCTTTCTTT.

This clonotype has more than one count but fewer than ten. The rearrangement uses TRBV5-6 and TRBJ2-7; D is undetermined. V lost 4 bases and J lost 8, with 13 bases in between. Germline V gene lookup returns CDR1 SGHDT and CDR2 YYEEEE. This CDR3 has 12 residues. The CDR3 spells CASSQSAGKQYF. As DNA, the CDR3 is TGTGCCAGCAGCCAAAGCGCTGGCAAGCAGTACTTC.

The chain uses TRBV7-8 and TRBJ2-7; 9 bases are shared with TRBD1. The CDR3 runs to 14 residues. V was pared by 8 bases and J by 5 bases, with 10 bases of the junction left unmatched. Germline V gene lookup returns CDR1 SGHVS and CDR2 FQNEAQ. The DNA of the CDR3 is TGTGCCAGCGCCTCGCGGACAGGGGTCGACGAGCAGTACTTC. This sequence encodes CASASRTGVDEQYF.

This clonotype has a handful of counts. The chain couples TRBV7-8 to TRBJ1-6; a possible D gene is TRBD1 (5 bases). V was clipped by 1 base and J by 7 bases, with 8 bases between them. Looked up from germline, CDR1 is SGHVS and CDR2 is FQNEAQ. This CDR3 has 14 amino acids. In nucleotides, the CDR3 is TGTGCCAGCAGCTTAGACAGGTGGAATTCACCCCTCCACTTT. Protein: CASSLDRWNSPLHF.